This entry describes one T cell receptor beta chain. This clonotype showed up just a few times. There is no known antigen for this receptor. Nothing much larger sits one base from this clone, and base qualities are not available. These data are taken from a study (dated by TCRdb to the mid-2010s). About the study as a whole: The study examined whether tumor-infiltrating Tregs in breast cancer are drawn from blood Tregs or arise in situ by conversion from other CD4+ T cell subsets.

To purify naive CD4+ T cells, the Miltenyi Naive CD4+ T Cell Isolation kit was used, and CD25 microbeads served to deplete Tregs. Tregs, naive and memory CD4+ T cells from tumor, blood and ipsilateral draining lymph nodes of a handful of breast cancer patients underwent full-length TCR alpha and beta sequencing. Tumor tissue and lymph nodes obtained from ipsilateral axillary dissection were perfused with PBS, minced and then digested with collagenase I and hyaluronidase. FACS confirmed that the sorted cell populations were more than 90% pure. Full-length TCR variable regions were amplified by 5' RACE PCR with constant-region reverse primers, followed by semi-nested PCR with Nested Universal Primer A. Using the ReliaPrep RNA Cell Miniprep System, total RNA was extracted, and the SMARTer RACE 5'/3' Kit was then used to reverse transcribe the RNA into 5'RACE-ready cDNA. An Illumina MiSeq was used to sequence the full-length TCR alpha and beta libraries, which had been barcoded with multiplex adaptors. The source study handled its data this way. Sequencing data were pooled across the five patients for each of nine subset-tissue groups and compared by unsupervised clustering of TCR gene usage. The Morisita-Horn index, with shared sequences weighted by their contribution to each repertoire, was used to calculate repertoire similarity. The public reads were reanalyzed by TCRdb: fastp trimming at Q25, MiXCR alignment, in-frame beta chains only. Under each unique CDR3 protein, matching rows form one entry showing the most common genes and DNA. TCRdb's processing, not the authors' own work, is the source of the V and J calls. The sample table records some 60,000 distinct CDR3 sequences; 25% to 35% of these occur just once. The top ten clonotypes cover around 2.5% of the sample.

What the study reported, not specific to this receptor: In terms of TCR gene usage, tumor memory CD4+ T cells clustered together with blood and lymph node memory CD4+ cells, as well as with lymph node naive CD4+ cells. Tumor-infiltrating Treg TCR alpha and beta sequences overlapped most with tumor naive CD4+ T cells, then with blood naive CD4+ T cells. The validation in the larger cohort was limited to a single TCR beta V-J rearrangement instead of whole repertoires.

Taken from cysteine to phenylalanine, the CDR3 has 13 residues. This entry keeps only the CDR3 DNA: 39 bases, framed from base 1. V sheds 5 bases and J sheds 2 bases, leaving 7 bases between their ends. The germline V gene sets CDR1 to MGHDK and CDR2 to SYGVNS. This sequence uses TRBV25-1 and TRBJ1-5; there is no confident call for the D gene. The sequenced sample was tumor-infiltrating naive CD4+ T cells sorted from the breast tumor. What the cell subset or site label conveys for this sample: naive CD4+ T cells, CD4+CD45RA+CD25-. This clonotype was obtained from a female donor with breast cancer. This receptor carries the CDR3 CASSTQGNQPQHF. The base sequence is TGTGCCAGCAGTACCCAGGGCAATCAGCCCCAGCATTTT.